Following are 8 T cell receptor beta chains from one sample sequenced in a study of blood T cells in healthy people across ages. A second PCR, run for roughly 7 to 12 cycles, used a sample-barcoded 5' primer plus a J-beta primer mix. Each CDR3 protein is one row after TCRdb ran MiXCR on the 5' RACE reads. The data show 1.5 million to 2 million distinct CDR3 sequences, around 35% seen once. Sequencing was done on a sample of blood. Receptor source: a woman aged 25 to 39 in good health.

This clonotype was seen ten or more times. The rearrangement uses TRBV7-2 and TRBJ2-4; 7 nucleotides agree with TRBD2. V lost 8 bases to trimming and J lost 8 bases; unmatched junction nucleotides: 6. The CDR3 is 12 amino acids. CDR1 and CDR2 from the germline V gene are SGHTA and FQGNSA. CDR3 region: CASGGGGDIQYF. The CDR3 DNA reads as TGTGCCAGCGGCGGGGGAGGTGACATTCAGTACTTC.

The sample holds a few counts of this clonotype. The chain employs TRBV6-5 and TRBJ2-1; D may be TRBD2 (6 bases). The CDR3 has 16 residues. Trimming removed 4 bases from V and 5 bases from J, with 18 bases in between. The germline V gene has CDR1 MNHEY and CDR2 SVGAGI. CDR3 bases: TGTGCCAGCAGTTTGTCCCTCGCTAGCGCCCACAATGAGCAGTTCTTC. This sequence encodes CASSLSLASAHNEQFF.

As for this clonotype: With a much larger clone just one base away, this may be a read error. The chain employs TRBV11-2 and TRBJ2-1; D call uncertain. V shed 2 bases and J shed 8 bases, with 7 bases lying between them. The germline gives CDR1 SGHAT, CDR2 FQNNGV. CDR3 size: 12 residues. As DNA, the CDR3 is TGTGCCAGCAGCTTAACGTGGGATGAGCAGTTCTTC. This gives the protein CASSLTWDEQFF.

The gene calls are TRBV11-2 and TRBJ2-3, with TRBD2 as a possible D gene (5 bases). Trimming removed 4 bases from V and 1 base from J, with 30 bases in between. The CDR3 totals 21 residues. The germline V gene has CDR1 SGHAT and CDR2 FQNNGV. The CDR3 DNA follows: TGTGCCAGCAGCTCCCCCCAACCCTCCTGGACTTCCCAGAGGGGCACAGATACGCAGTATTTT. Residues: CASSSPQPSWTSQRGTDTQYF.

Here the CDR3 reads CASSAGPWSGETQYF. The CDR3, as DNA: TGTGCCAGTAGTGCAGGCCCCTGGTCCGGGGAGACCCAGTACTTC. The chain links TRBV19 to TRBJ2-7, with D hard to call. The DNA end favors TRBJ2-5, so the J call may be wrong. Germline lookup yields CDR1 LNHDA and CDR2 SQIVND (reference sequence). CDR3 length: 15 residues.

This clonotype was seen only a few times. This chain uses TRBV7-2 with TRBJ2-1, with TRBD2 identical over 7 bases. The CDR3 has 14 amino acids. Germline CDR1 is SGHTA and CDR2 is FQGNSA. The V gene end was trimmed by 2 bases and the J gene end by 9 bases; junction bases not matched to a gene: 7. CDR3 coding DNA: TGTGCCAGCAGCTTAAACGGGGGGTTAATTGAGCAGTTCTTC. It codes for CASSLNGGLIEQFF.

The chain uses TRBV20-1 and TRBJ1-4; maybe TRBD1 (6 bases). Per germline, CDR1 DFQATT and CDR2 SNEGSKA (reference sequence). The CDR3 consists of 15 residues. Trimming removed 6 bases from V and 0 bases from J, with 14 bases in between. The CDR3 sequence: CSAPDSRTTNEKLFF. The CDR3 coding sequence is TGCAGTGCCCCGGACAGCAGAACAACTAATGAAAAACTGTTTTTT.

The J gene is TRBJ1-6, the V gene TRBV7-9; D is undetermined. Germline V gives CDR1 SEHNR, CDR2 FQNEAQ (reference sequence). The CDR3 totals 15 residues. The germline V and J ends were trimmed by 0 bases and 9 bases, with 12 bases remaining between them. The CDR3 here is CASSLAGSPASPLHF. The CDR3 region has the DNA TGTGCCAGCAGCTTAGCGGGGAGCCCGGCTTCACCCCTCCACTTT. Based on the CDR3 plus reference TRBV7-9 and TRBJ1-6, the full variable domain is DTGVSQNPRHKITKRGQNVTFRCDPISEHNRLYWYRQTLGQGPEFLTYFQNEAQLEKSRLLSDRFSAERPKGSFSTLEIQRTEQGDSAMYLCASSLAGSPASPLHFGNGTRLTVT.